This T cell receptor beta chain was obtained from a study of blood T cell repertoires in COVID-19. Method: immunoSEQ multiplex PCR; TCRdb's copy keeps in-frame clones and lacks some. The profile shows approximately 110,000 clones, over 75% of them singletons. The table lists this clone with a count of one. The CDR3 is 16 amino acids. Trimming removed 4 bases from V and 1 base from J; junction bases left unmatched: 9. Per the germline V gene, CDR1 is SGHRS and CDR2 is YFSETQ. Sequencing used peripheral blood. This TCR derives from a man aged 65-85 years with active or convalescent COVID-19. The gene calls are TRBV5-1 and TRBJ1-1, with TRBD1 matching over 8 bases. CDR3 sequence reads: CASSLLPGQENTEAFF. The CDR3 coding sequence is TGCGCCAGCAGCCTTCTCCCGGGACAGGAGAACACTGAAGCTTTCTTT.